One sample yielded the 2 T cell receptor beta chains listed below, sequenced in a study of blood T cell repertoires in COVID-19. TCRdb's copy holds only in-frame clones and misses some; the assay was immunoSEQ multiplex PCR. The repertoire includes tens of thousands of clones, roughly 80% of them detected once, and about 20% sits in the top ten. Sequenced input: peripheral blood. The receptors shown here come from an older woman with acute or convalescent COVID-19.

The chain employs TRBV14 and TRBJ2-1, with TRBD1 identical over 9 bases. The germline V gene has CDR1 SGHDN and CDR2 FVKESK. This CDR3 has 15 amino acids. The trim removed 2 bases at V and 4 bases at J, leaving 3 bases unmatched. The CDR3 spells CASSQTGGAYNEQFF. CDR3 coding DNA: TGTGCCAGCAGCCAAACAGGGGGCGCGTACAATGAGCAGTTCTTC.

The V gene is TRBV7-2, the J gene TRBJ1-4, with 7 bases aligning to TRBD1. The CDR3 runs 14 residues. Unmatched junction bases numbered 3, after V lost 3 bases and J lost 5 bases. Germline values: CDR1 SGHTA, CDR2 FQGNSA. The CDR3 region has the DNA TGTGCCAGCAGCTTGACAGGGCTGAATGAAAAACTGTTTTTT. This codes for CASSLTGLNEKLFF.